This T cell receptor (beta chain) was captured in a study of T-cell reconstitution after alpha-beta-depleted transplantation in children. This clonotype was found many times. This CDR3 contains 15 residues. The germline V gene has CDR1 SEHNR and CDR2 FQNEAQ (reference sequence). Trimming removed 0 bases from V and 0 bases from J, with 7 bases in between. Unique molecular identifiers were used in preparing the TCRbeta library. A single record per CDR3 protein comes from TCRdb applying MiXCR to the PCR reads. Of 200,000 to 300,000 distinct CDR3 sequences listed, more than 10% are singletons. The material was PBMCs from the stem cell graft donor, obtained from the stem cell graft. The rearrangement uses TRBV7-9 and TRBJ2-3, with no clear D. This receptor was identified in a human donor who donated a stem cell graft to a child with acute lymphoblastic leukemia. As DNA, the CDR3 is TGTGCCAGCAGCTTAGCAGGGCATAGCACAGATACGCAGTATTTT. The encoded protein is CASSLAGHSTDTQYF.